The source of this T cell receptor (beta chain) is a study of post-analysis software for immune sequencing data. Study-wide context: As for disease course, relapsing-remitting, secondary progressive and progressive-relapsing multiple sclerosis were all included. Findings and limits, study-wide: Relative to controls, patients with multiple sclerosis showed significantly lower normalized Chao1 diversity. Five or six TRBV segments, TRBV5-6, TRBV5-1 and TRBV20-1 among them, were found more frequent in patients than controls.

With regard to this clonotype: The target antigen is unknown.

TCR beta cDNA libraries had unique molecular identifiers. When about 0.95 to 10 million T cells were used, they gave hundreds of thousands of cDNA molecules. TCRdb used MiXCR to reprocess the PCR reads, holding one entry per CDR3 protein. The sample has about 620,000 distinct CDR3 sequences, roughly two fifths seen once; the top ten hold under 2%. V lost 4 bases to trimming and J lost 0 bases, with 12 bases between them. The CDR3 consists of 15 residues. Germline V gene lookup returns CDR1 KGHDR and CDR2 SFDVKD. The rearrangement joins TRBV24-1 to TRBJ2-7; either TRBD1 or TRBD2 may supply D (6 bases each). The TCR sequence derives from a girl aged 10 to 17 with multiple sclerosis. The sample was blood. CDR3 DNA sequence: TGTGCCACCAGTGAGGGGGGCCTGAGCTCCTACGAGCAGTACTTC. This encodes CATSEGGLSSYEQYF.